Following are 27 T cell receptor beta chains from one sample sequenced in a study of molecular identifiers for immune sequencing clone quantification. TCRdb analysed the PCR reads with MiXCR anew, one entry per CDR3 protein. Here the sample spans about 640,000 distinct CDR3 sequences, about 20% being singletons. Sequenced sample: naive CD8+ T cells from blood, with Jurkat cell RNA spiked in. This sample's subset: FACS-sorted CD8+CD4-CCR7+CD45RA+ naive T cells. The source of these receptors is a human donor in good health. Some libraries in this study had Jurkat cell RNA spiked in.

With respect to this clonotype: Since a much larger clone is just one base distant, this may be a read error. In DNA, the CDR3 is TGTGCCATCAGTGAAGGAGGATACGAGCGGTACTTC. Its translation: CAISEGGYERYF. The V call is TRBV10-3, the J call TRBJ2-7, with a tentative D call TRBD2 (5 bases). CDR1 and CDR2 from the germline V gene are ENHRY and SYGVKD. The CDR3 totals 12 residues.

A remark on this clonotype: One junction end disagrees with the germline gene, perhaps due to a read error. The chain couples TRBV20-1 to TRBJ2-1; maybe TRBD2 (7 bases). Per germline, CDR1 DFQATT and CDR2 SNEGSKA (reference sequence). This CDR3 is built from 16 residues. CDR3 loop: CSARDEGGHRYNEQSF. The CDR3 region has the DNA TGCAGTGCTAGAGATGAGGGGGGGCATAGATACAATGAGCAGTCCTTC.

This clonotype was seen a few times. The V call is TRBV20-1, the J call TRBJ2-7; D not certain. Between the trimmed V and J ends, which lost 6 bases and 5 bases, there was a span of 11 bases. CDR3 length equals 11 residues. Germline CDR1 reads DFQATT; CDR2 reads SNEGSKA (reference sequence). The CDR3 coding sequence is TGCAGTGCCCCGGAAAGCCACGAGCAGTACTTC. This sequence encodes CSAPESHEQYF.

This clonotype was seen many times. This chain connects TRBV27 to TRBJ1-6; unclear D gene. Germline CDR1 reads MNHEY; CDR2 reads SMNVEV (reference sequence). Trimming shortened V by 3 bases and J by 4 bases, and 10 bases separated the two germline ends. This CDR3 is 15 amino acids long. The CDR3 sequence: CASSFLPNYNSPLHF. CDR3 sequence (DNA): TGTGCCAGCAGTTTCTTACCCAATTATAATTCACCCCTCCACTTT.

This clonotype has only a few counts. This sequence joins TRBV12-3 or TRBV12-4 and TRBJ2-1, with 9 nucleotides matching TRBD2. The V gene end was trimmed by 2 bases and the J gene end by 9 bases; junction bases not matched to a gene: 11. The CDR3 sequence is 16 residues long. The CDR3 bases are TGTGCCAGCAGTTTAAGAGTAGCGGGGGTCGAATCTGAGCAGTTCTTC. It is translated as CASSLRVAGVESEQFF.

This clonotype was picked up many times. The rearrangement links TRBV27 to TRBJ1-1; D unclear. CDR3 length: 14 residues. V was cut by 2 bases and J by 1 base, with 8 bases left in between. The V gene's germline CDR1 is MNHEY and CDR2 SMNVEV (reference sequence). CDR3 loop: CASSLIPKNTEAFF. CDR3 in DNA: TGTGCCAGCAGTTTAATCCCCAAGAACACTGAAGCTTTCTTT.

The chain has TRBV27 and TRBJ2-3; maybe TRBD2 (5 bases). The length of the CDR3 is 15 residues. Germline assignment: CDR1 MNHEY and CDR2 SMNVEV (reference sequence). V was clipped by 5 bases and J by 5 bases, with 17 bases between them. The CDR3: CASSPSPGRGDTQYF. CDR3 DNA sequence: TGTGCCAGCAGTCCCTCCCCGGGGAGAGGAGATACGCAGTATTTT.

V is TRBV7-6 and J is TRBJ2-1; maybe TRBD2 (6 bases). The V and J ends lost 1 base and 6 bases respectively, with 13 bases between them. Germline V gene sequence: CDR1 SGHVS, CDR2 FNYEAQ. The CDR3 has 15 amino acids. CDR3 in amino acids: CASSLGLAWTNEQFF. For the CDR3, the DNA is TGTGCCAGCAGCTTAGGTCTAGCGTGGACCAATGAGCAGTTCTTC. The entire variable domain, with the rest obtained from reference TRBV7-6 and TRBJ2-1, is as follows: GAGVSQSPRYKVTKRGQDVALRCDPISGHVSLYWYRQALGQGPEFLTYFNYEAQQDKSGLPNDRFSAERPEGSISTLTIQRTEQRDSAMYRCASSLGLAWTNEQFFGPGTRLTVL.

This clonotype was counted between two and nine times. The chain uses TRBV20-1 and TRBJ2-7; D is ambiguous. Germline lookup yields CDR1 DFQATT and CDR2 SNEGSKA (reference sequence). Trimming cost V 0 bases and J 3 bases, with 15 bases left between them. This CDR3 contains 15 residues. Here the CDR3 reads CSARDIVESVYEQYF. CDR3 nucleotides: TGCAGTGCTAGAGATATTGTTGAGTCTGTCTACGAGCAGTACTTC.

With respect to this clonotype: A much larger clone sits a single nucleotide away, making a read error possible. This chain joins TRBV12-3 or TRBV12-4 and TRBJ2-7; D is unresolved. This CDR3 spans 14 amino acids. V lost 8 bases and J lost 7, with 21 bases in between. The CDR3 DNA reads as TGTGCCAGCCGTTCTAAGAGCCTGAACAATGAGCAGTACTTC. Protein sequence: CASRSKSLNNEQYF.

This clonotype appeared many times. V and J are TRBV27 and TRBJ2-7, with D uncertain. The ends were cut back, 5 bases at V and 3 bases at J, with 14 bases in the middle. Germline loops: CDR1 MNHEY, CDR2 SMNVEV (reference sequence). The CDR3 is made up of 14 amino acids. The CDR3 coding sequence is TGTGCCAGCAGTCCCGCGTGGGGTAGCTACGAGCAGTACTTC. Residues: CASSPAWGSYEQYF.

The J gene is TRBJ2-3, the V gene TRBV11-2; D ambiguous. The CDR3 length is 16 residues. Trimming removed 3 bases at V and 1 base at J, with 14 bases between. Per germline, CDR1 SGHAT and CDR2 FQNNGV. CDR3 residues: CASSFFRGTGTDTQYF. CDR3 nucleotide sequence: TGTGCCAGCAGCTTTTTTCGAGGCACCGGCACAGATACGCAGTATTTT.

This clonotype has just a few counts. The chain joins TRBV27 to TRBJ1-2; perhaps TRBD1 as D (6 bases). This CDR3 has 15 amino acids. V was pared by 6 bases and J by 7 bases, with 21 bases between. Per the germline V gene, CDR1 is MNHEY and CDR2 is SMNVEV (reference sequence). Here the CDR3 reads CASRGHHTGKFGYTF. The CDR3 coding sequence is TGTGCCAGCAGGGGACACCACACAGGGAAATTTGGCTACACCTTC.

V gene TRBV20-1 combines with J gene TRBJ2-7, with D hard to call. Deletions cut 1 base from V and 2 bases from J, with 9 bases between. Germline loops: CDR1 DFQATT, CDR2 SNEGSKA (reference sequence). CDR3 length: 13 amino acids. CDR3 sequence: CSARGHGAYEQYF. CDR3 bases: TGCAGTGCTAGAGGGCACGGAGCCTACGAGCAGTACTTC.

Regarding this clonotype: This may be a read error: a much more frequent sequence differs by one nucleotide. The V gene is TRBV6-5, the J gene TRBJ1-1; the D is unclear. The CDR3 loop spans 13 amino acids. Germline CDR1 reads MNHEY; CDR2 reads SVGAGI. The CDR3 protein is CASSPADSTGAFF. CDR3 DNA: TGTGCCAGCAGTCCTGCGGACTCCACTGGAGCTTTCTTT.

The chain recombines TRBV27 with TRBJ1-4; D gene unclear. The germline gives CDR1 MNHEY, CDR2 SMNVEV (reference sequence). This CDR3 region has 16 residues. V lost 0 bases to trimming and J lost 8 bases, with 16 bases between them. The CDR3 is CASSLSIPAGAEKLFF. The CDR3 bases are TGTGCCAGCAGTTTATCTATCCCCGCCGGTGCGGAAAAACTGTTTTTT.

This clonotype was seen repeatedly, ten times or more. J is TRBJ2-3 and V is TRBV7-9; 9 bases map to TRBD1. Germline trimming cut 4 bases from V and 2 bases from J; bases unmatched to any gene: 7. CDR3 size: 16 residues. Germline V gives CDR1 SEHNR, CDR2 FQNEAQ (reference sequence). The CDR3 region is CASSSLDRGDTDTQYF. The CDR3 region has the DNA TGTGCCAGCAGCTCCCTAGACAGGGGGGACACAGATACGCAGTATTTT.

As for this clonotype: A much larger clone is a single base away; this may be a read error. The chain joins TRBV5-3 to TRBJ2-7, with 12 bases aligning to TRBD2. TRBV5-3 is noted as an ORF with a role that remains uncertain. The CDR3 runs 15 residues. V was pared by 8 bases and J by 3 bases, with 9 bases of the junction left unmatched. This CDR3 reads CASSRALAGGYEQYF. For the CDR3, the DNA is TGTGCCAGCAGCCGCGCACTAGCGGGGGGCTACGAGCAGTACTTC.

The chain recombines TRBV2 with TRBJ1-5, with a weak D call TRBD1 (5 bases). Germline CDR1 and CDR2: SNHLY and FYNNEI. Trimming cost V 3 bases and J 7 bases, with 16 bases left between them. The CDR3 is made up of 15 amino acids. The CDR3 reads CASSEIGTQGQPQHF. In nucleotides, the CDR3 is TGTGCCAGCAGTGAGATTGGGACCCAGGGCCAGCCCCAGCATTTT. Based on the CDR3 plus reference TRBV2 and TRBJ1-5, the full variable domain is EPEVTQTPSHQVTQMGQEVILRCVPISNHLYFYWYRQILGQKVEFLVSFYNNEISEKSEIFDDQFSVERPDGSNFTLKIRSTKLEDSAMYFCASSEIGTQGQPQHFGDGTRLSIL.

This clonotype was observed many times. The CDR3 nucleotides are TGCGCCAGCAGCCAGGGCAGGAGCCTAAGCTCCTATAATTCACCCCTCCACTTT. It specifies CASSQGRSLSSYNSPLHF. V gene TRBV4-3 combines with J gene TRBJ1-6; D not certain. CDR1 and CDR2 from the germline V gene are LGHNA and YSLEER. This CDR3 has 18 amino acids. V shed 3 bases and J shed 0 bases, with 15 bases lying between them.

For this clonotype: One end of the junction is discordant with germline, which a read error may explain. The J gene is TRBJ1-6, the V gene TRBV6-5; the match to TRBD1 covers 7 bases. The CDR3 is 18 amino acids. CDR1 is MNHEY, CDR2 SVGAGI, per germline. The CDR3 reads CASIDPGTVPSYNSSLHF. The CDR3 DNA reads TGTGCCAGCATCGACCCCGGGACAGTGCCTTCCTATAATTCATCCCTCCACTTT.

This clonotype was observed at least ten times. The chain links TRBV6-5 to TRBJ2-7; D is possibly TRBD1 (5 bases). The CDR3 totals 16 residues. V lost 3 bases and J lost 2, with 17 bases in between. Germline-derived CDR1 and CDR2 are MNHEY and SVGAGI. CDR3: CASSYGAYTDTYEQYF. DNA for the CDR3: TGTGCCAGCAGTTATGGGGCTTACACTGATACCTACGAGCAGTACTTC.

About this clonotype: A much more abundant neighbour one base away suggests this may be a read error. CDR3 loop: CSVVVAGLPLGGELFF. CDR3 nucleotides: TGCAGCGTTGTAGTAGCGGGTCTTCCCCTCGGCGGGGAGCTGTTTTTT. The J gene is TRBJ2-2, the V gene TRBV29-1, with TRBD2 identical over 7 bases. J was trimmed by 7 bases and V by 4 bases; bases with no gene match: 15. There are 16 residues in the CDR3. Per the germline V gene, CDR1 is SQVTM and CDR2 is ANQGSEA.

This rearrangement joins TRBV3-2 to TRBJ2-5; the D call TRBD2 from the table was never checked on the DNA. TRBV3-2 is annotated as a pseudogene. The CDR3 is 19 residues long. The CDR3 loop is CASSQDAAGKDKLQETQYF. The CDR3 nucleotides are TGTGCCAGCAGCCAAGATGCGGCAGGGAAAGACAAATTACAAGAGACCCAGTACTTC.

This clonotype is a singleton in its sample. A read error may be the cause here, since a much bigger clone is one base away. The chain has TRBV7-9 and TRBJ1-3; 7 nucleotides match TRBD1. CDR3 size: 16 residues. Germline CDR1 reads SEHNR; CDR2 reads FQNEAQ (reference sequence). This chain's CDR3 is CANSPIMGQLVNTIYF. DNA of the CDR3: TGTGCCAACAGCCCGATCATGGGACAGCTTGTAAACACCATATATTTT.

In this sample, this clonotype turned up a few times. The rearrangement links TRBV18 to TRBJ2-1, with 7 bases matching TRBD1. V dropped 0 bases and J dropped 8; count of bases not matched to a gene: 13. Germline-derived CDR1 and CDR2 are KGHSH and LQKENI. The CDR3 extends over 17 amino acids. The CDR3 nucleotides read TGTGCCAGCTCACCACCACTGCTCGGGACAGTCGGACATGAGCAGTTCTTC. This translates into CASSPPLLGTVGHEQFF.

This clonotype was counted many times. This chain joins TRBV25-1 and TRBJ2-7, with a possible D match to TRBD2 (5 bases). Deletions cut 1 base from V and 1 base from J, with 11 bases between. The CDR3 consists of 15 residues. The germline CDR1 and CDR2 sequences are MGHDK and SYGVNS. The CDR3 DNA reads TGTGCCAGCAGTGAATTAAGGGAGAAATCCTACGAGCAGTACTTC. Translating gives CASSELREKSYEQYF.